The rows below give T cell receptor beta chains drawn from one sample of a study of Tregs in tolerant kidney transplant recipients. Data came from immunoSEQ multiplex PCR; TCRdb stores just in-frame clones and leaves some out. This sample has tens of thousands of clones, with 98% found just once. Sequenced here: Tregs from blood, sampled before the transplant. These receptors came from a human donor who received a combined kidney and bone marrow transplant. CDR3s include the opening cysteine and the closing phenylalanine or tryptophan. A D gene is named only where the DNA matches it firmly. Clone size is shown for a subset of rows, as once, few, many or a class of expanded clone.

D gene: TRBD2; V gene: TRBV7-6; clone size: -; J gene: TRBJ2-5; CDR3 DNA: TGTGCCAGCAGCTCTAATAGCGGGAGGGCGGTCGGGACCCAGTACTTC; CDR3 protein: CASSSNSGRAVGTQYF
D gene: TRBD1; V gene: TRBV7-2; clone size: -; J gene: TRBJ1-6; CDR3 DNA: TGTGCCAGTAATAAGGGGACAGGGAATTCACCCCTCCACTTT; CDR3 protein: CASNKGTGNSPLHF
D gene: -; V gene: TRBV9; clone size: -; J gene: TRBJ2-1; CDR3 DNA: TGTGCCAGCAGCCCACGACAGCAATACAATGAGCAGTTCTTC; CDR3 protein: CASSPRQQYNEQFF
D gene: TRBD1; V gene: TRBV30; clone size: once; J gene: TRBJ2-5; CDR3 DNA: TGTGCCTGGAACAGGGGAGAGACCCAGTACTTC; CDR3 protein: CAWNRGETQYF
D gene: -; V gene: TRBV6-5; clone size: -; J gene: TRBJ2-3; CDR3 DNA: TGTGCCAGCAGTTACTCGGGAGTAGGCGCAGATACGCAGTATTTT; CDR3 protein: CASSYSGVGADTQYF
D gene: -; V gene: TRBV27; clone size: -; J gene: TRBJ1-3; CDR3 DNA: TGTGCCAGCAGGGGACACTCTGGAAACACCATATATTTT; CDR3 protein: CASRGHSGNTIYF
D gene: -; V gene: TRBV19; clone size: -; J gene: TRBJ1-5; CDR3 DNA: TGTGCCAGTACCCCCCGACTCGGGAGCAATCAGCCCCAGCATTTT; CDR3 protein: CASTPRLGSNQPQHF
D gene: TRBD2; V gene: TRBV5-1; clone size: -; J gene: TRBJ2-7; CDR3 DNA: TGCGCCAGCAGCTTGGGTAGCGGGAGCTCCTACGAGCAGTACTTC; CDR3 protein: CASSLGSGSSYEQYF
D gene: -; V gene: TRBV13; clone size: -; J gene: TRBJ2-5; CDR3 DNA: TGTGCCAGCAGGCAGACGGGCGCGGGACAAGAGACCCAGTACTTC; CDR3 protein: CASRQTGAGQETQYF
D gene: TRBD2; V gene: TRBV7-2; clone size: -; J gene: TRBJ2-3; CDR3 DNA: TGTGCCAGCAGCACCTCTAGCGGGCCTAGCACAGATACGCAGTATTTT; CDR3 protein: CASSTSSGPSTDTQYF
D gene: -; V gene: TRBV20-1; clone size: -; J gene: TRBJ1-2; CDR3 DNA: TGCAGTGCTGCTCAGGGAAGTGGCTACACCTTC; CDR3 protein: CSAAQGSGYTF
D gene: -; V gene: TRBV4-2; clone size: -; J gene: TRBJ1-2; CDR3 DNA: TGTGCCAGCAGCCGCGAACTCGGACGGGGTTTCGAAGCTAACTATGGCTACACCTTC; CDR3 protein: CASSRELGRGFEANYGYTF
D gene: -; V gene: TRBV5-6; clone size: -; J gene: TRBJ1-2; CDR3 DNA: TGTGCCAGCAGCTTGTTCAGGGAACCAATCACTAACTATGGCTACACCTTC; CDR3 protein: CASSLFREPITNYGYTF
D gene: TRBD1; V gene: TRBV20-1; clone size: -; J gene: TRBJ2-7; CDR3 DNA: TGCAGTGTGGGACAGCTCTACGAGCAGTACTTC; CDR3 protein: CSVGQLYEQYF
D gene: TRBD1; V gene: TRBV2; clone size: -; J gene: TRBJ1-4; CDR3 DNA: TGTGCCAGCAGATTTTCCGGGACAGGGGATGAAAAACTGTTTTTT; CDR3 protein: CASRFSGTGDEKLFF
D gene: -; V gene: TRBV5-1; clone size: -; J gene: TRBJ2-1; CDR3 DNA: TGCGCCAGCAGATTGGACACCCAGCAGTTCTTC; CDR3 protein: CASRLDTQQFF
D gene: -; V gene: TRBV2; clone size: -; J gene: TRBJ1-2; CDR3 DNA: TGTGCCAGCAGTTTAGTTGACAGGATATATGGCTACACCTTC; CDR3 protein: CASSLVDRIYGYTF
D gene: -; V gene: TRBV19; clone size: -; J gene: TRBJ1-1; CDR3 DNA: TGTGCCAGTAGGACCTTTGGGGGCAAGAACACTGAAGCTTTCTTT; CDR3 protein: CASRTFGGKNTEAFF
D gene: -; V gene: TRBV7-6; clone size: -; J gene: TRBJ1-2; CDR3 DNA: TGTGCCAGCAGCCCCGGAGGGGCGCCCTATGGCTACACCTTC; CDR3 protein: CASSPGGAPYGYTF
D gene: TRBD2; V gene: TRBV4-2; clone size: -; J gene: TRBJ2-4; CDR3 DNA: TGTGCCAGCAGCCACGGTCGAGCCCGGGAGGGGAAAAACATTCAGTACTTC; CDR3 protein: CASSHGRAREGKNIQYF
D gene: -; V gene: TRBV7-8; clone size: -; J gene: TRBJ1-2; CDR3 DNA: TGTGCCAGCAGAAAAGCCTTGGGTGGAGGGGGGGGATACTATGGCTACACCTTC; CDR3 protein: CASRKALGGGGGYYGYTF
D gene: TRBD1; V gene: TRBV2; clone size: -; J gene: TRBJ1-1; CDR3 DNA: TGTGCCAGCAGTGTGACAGGGGTGAGCACTGAAGCTTTCTTT; CDR3 protein: CASSVTGVSTEAFF
D gene: -; V gene: TRBV30; clone size: -; J gene: TRBJ2-1; CDR3 DNA: TGTGCCTGGAGAAGATGGCTCAACAATGAGCAGTTCTTC; CDR3 protein: CAWRRWLNNEQFF
D gene: TRBD1; V gene: TRBV19; clone size: -; J gene: TRBJ1-2; CDR3 DNA: TGTGCCAGCTATGCCGGGACAGGGGGATATGGCTACACCTTC; CDR3 protein: CASYAGTGGYGYTF
D gene: TRBD1; V gene: TRBV11-3; clone size: -; J gene: TRBJ2-7; CDR3 DNA: TGTGCCAGCAGCTTAGACGCAGGGGGCGGCTACGAGCAGTACTTC; CDR3 protein: CASSLDAGGGYEQYF
D gene: -; V gene: TRBV9; clone size: -; J gene: TRBJ1-6; CDR3 DNA: TGTGCCAGCAGCGTGGGGGCCACCTATAATTCACCCCTCCACTTT; CDR3 protein: CASSVGATYNSPLHF
D gene: -; V gene: TRBV19; clone size: -; J gene: TRBJ2-7; CDR3 DNA: TGTGCCAGTAGTCCTCGGGCTAGCGTTGTCTACGAGCAGTACTTC; CDR3 protein: CASSPRASVVYEQYF
D gene: -; V gene: TRBV6-1; clone size: once; J gene: TRBJ1-3; CDR3 DNA: TGTGCCAGCGCCGGGTTTGGAGGAAACACCATATATTTT; CDR3 protein: CASAGFGGNTIYF
D gene: TRBD2; V gene: TRBV11-3; clone size: -; J gene: TRBJ2-2; CDR3 DNA: TGTGCCAGCAGCTTCAGCGGGAGGGCCGGGGAGCTGTTTTTT; CDR3 protein: CASSFSGRAGELFF
D gene: -; V gene: TRBV7-2; clone size: -; J gene: TRBJ1-2; CDR3 DNA: TGTGCCAGCAGACCCACAGATGGCTACACCTTC; CDR3 protein: CASRPTDGYTF
D gene: TRBD2; V gene: TRBV2; clone size: once; J gene: TRBJ2-3; CDR3 DNA: TGTGCCAGTACTAGCGCCAAACGAGGTACGCAGTATTTT; CDR3 protein: CASTSAKRGTQYF